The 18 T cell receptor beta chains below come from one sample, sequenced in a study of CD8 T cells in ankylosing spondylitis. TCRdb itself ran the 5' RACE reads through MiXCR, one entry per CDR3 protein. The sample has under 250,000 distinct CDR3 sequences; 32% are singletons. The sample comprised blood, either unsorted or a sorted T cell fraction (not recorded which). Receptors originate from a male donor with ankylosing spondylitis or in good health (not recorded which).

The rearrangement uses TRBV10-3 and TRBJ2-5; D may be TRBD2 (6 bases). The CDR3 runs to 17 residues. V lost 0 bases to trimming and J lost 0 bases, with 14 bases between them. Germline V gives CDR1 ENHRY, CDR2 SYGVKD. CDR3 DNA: TGTGCCATCAGTGAGTCAGGGAGGCGGGGAAACCAAGAGACCCAGTACTTC. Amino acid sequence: CAISESGRRGNQETQYF.

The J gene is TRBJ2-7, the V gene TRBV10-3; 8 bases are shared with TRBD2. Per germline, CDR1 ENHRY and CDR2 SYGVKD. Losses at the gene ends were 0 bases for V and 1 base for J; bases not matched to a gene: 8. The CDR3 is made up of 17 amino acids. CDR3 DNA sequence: TGTGCCATCAGTGAGTCGGGGCGGGGGGCTTTTTCCTACGAGCAGTACTTC. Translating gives CAISESGRGAFSYEQYF.

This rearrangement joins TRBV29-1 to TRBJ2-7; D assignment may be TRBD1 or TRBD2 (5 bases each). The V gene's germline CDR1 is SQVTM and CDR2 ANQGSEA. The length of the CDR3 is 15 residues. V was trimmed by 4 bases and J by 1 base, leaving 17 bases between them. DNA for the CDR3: TGCAGCGTTGTCGGGACCCAAAAGGCGTCCTACGAGCAGTACTTC. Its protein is CSVVGTQKASYEQYF.

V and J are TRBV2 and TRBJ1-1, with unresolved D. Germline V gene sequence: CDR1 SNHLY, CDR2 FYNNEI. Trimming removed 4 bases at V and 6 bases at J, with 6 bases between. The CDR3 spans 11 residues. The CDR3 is CASSVGSEAFF. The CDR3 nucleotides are TGTGCCAGCAGTGTAGGATCTGAAGCTTTCTTT.

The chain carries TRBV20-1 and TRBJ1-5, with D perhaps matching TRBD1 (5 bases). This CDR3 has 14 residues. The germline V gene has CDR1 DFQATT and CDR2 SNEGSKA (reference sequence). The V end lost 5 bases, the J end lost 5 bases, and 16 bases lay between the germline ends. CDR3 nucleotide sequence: TGCAGTGCTGGAGGGACTTTATTGGATCAGCCCCAGCATTTT. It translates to CSAGGTLLDQPQHF.

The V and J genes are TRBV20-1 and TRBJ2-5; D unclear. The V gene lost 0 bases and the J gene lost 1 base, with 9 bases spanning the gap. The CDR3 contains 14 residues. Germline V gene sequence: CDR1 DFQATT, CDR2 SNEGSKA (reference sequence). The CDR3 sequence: CSARDSVFQETQYF. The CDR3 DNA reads TGCAGTGCTAGAGATTCGGTATTCCAAGAGACCCAGTACTTC.

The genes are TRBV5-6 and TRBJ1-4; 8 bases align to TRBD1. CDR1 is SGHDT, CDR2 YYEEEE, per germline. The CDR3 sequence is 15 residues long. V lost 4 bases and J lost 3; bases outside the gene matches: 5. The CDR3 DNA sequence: TGTGCCAGCAGCGCCAGGGGGCAAGCTAATGAAAAACTGTTTTTT. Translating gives CASSARGQANEKLFF.

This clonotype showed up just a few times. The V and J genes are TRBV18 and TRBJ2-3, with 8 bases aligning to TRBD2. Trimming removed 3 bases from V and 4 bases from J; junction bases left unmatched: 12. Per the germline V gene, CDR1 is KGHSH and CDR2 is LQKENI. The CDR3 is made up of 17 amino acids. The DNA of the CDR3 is TGTGCCAGCTCACCCCCGGGAGCGGGGGAGAACTCAGATACGCAGTATTTT. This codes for CASSPPGAGENSDTQYF.

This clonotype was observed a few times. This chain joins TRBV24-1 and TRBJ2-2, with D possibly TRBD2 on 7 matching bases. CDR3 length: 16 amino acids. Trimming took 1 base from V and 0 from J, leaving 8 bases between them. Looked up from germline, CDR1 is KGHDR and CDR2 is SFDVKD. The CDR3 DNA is TGTGCCACCAGTGATTTCGGGGGGCCGAACACCGGGGAGCTGTTTTTT. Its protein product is CATSDFGGPNTGELFF.

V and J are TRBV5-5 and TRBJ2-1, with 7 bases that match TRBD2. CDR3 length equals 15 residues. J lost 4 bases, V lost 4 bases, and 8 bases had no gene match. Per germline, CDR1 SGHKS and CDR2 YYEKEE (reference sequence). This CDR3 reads CASSPASGLYNEQFF. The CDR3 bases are TGTGCCAGCAGCCCGGCTAGCGGCCTATACAATGAGCAGTTCTTC.

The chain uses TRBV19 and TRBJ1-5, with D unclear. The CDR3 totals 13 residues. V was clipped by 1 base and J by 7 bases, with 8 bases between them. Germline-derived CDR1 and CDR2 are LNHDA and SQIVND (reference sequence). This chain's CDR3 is CASSIGAWQPQHF. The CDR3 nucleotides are TGTGCCAGTAGTATAGGGGCTTGGCAGCCCCAGCATTTT.

In nucleotides, the CDR3 is TGCAGTGCTAGAGAGGGGACAGGACCTGGAAACACCATATATTTT. Its translation: CSAREGTGPGNTIYF. The chain recombines TRBV20-1 with TRBJ1-3; 8 nucleotides line up with TRBD1. The CDR3 has 15 amino acids. Germline loops: CDR1 DFQATT, CDR2 SNEGSKA (reference sequence). V was pared by 0 bases and J by 2 bases, with 3 bases of the junction left unmatched.

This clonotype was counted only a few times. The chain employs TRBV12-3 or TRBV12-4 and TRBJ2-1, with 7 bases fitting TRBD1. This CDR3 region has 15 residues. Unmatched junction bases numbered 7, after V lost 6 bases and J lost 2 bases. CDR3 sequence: CASRRQGRTYNEQFF. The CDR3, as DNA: TGTGCCAGCAGGCGACAGGGTAGGACCTACAATGAGCAGTTCTTC.

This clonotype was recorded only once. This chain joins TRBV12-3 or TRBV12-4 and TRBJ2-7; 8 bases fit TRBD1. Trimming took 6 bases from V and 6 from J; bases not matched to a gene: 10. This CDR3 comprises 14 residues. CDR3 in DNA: TGTGCCAGCAGCCAAAGCCAGGGGGCGGGCGAGCAGTACTTC. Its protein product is CASSQSQGAGEQYF.

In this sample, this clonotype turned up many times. The CDR3 nucleotides read TGCAGCGCCGTCCGGGACAGCTACGAGCAGTACTTC. Protein sequence: CSAVRDSYEQYF. The chain employs TRBV29-1 and TRBJ2-7; 7 bases are shared with TRBD1. J gave up 3 bases and V 7 bases, and 6 bases lay outside the gene matches. Germline values: CDR1 SQVTM, CDR2 ANQGSEA. The CDR3 has 12 residues.

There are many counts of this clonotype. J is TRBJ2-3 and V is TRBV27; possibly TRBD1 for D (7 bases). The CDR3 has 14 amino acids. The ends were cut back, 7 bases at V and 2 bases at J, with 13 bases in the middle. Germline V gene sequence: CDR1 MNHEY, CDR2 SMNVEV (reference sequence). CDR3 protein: CASTAEGATDTQYF. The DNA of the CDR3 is TGTGCCAGCACCGCGGAGGGGGCCACAGATACGCAGTATTTT.

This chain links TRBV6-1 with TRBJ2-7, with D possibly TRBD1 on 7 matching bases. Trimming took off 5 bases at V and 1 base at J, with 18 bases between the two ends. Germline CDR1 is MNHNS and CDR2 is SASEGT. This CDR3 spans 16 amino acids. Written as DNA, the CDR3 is TGTGCCAGCAGTCCCCGGGGCAGGGGGGCTTCCTACGAGCAGTACTTC. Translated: CASSPRGRGASYEQYF.

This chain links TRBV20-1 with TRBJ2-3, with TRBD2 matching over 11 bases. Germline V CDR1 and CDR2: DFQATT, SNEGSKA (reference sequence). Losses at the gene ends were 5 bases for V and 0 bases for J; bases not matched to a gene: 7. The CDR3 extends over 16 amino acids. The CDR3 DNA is TGCAGTGCTGGCCCACTAGCGGGGGTTAGCACAGATACGCAGTATTTT. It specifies CSAGPLAGVSTDTQYF.